These T cell receptor beta chains were read from a single sample in a study of blood T cell repertoires in COVID-19. Clones were read by immunoSEQ multiplex PCR, and TCRdb kept only the in-frame ones, dropping some. The data contain some 190,000 clones, 60% to 85% of them seen just once; the ten biggest clones take up about 9%. The sequencing sample was made of peripheral blood. These receptors were collected from a woman aged 45 to 65 with active or convalescent COVID-19. The CDR3 runs from the conserved cysteine through the conserved F or W.

TRBJ2-2 | TRBV5-1 | CASSLAGLANTGELFF
TRBJ1-2 | TRBV6-5 | CASSYRGGYTF
TRBJ2-5 | TRBV15 | CATSTWTSRETQYF
TRBJ2-5 | TRBV5-1 | CASSFGQGRETQYF
TRBJ2-7 | TRBV2 | CASSERVSGRYEQYF
TRBJ1-1 | TRBV28 | CASSPRREGAEAFF
TRBJ2-5 | TRBV10-3 | CAISDQRGPQETQYF
TRBJ1-1 | TRBV9 | CASSVGTGTTEAFF
TRBJ1-5 | TRBV19 | CASSPRPDRGDQPQHF
TRBJ1-2 | TRBV12-3/TRBV12-4 | CASSLGQNYGYTF
TRBJ1-1 | TRBV28 | CASSLTDQVNTEAFF
TRBJ1-3 | TRBV30 | CAWSRDRGNGNTIYF
TRBJ1-1 | TRBV19 | CASSISQMNTEAFF
TRBJ2-1 | TRBV19 | CATREQSLYNEQFF
TRBJ1-2 | TRBV5-4 | CASSLGRDRANYGYTF
TRBJ1-2 | TRBV7-3 | CASSLGGQGGYTF
TRBJ2-3 | TRBV5-4 | CASSSYRGMGTDTQYF
TRBJ1-2 | TRBV30 | CAWSGGLDYGYTF
TRBJ2-7 | TRBV30 | CAWSGQDLQYF
TRBJ1-2 | TRBV5-6 | CASSLAGVINGYTF
TRBJ1-5 | TRBV7-9 | CASSPGQGQGGNQPQHF
TRBJ2-7 | TRBV27 | CASSRTGSSYEQYF
TRBJ2-3 | TRBV5-1 | CASSLSVRTDTQYF
TRBJ2-5 | TRBV7-2 | CASSDQTIQETQYF
TRBJ1-5 | TRBV12-3/TRBV12-4 | CASSFQGSQPQHF
TRBJ2-2 | TRBV28 | CASRTPYLTGELFF
TRBJ2-1 | TRBV28 | CASSSPGQVGHEQFF
TRBJ1-2 | TRBV4-3 | CASSQEPTNYGYTF
TRBJ1-2 | TRBV5-1 | CASSLQGNYGYTF
TRBJ2-1 | TRBV4-3 | CASSQDLIAHEQFF
TRBJ1-2 | TRBV15 | CATSLGGQGAENYGYTF
TRBJ1-5 | TRBV28 | CASRGWPGQGRDQPQHF
TRBJ1-2 | TRBV2 | CASSTTEYHGYTF
TRBJ1-1 | TRBV6-1 | CASSEESREAFF
TRBJ1-5 | TRBV3-1/TRBV3-2 | CASSPPRGGGQGNQPQHF
TRBJ1-6 | TRBV2 | CASTAQASYNSPLHF
TRBJ1-4 | TRBV6-5 | CASRRQGDGEKLFF
TRBJ2-1 | TRBV30 | CAWRMWEASNEQFF
TRBJ2-6 | TRBV2 | CASSGQGIGANVLTF
TRBJ1-6 | TRBV4-3 | CASSQERGLRNSPLHF
TRBJ1-5 | TRBV28 | CASRKGQGGQPQHF